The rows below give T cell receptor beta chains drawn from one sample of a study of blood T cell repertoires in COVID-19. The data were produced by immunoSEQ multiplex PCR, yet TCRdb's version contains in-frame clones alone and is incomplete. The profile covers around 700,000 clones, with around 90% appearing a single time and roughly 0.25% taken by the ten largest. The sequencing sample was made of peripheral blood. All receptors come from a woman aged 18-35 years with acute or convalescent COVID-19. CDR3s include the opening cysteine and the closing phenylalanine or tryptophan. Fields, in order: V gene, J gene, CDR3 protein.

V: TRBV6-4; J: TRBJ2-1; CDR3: CASSDNSLNEQFF
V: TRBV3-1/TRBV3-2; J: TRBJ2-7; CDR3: CASSQDWSVYEQYF
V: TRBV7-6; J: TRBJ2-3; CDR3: CASSSGLAGGPWDTQYF
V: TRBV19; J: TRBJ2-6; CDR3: CASSGTGNSGANVLTF
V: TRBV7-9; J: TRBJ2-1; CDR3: CASSLRDGTGPYNEQFF
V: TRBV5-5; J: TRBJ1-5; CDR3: CASSPAGGAETSRGYQPQHF
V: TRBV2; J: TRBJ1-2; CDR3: CASSVLSGQNYGYTF
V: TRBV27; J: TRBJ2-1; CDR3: CASSFSGGAVEQFF
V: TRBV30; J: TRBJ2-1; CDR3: CAWSVGTSGVVEQFF
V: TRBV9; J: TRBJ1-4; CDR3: CASSVGGQPTNEKLFF
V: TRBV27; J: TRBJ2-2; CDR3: CASSFTGHGELFF
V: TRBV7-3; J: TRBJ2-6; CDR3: CASSSFGTGANVLTF
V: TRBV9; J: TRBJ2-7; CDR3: CASSSPGQGHEEQYF
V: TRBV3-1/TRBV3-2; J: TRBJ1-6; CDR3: CASSQDRTALNSPLHF
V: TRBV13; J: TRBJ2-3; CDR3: CASSLVDREGVTQYF
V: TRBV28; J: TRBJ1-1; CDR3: CASIRDRAPTEAFF
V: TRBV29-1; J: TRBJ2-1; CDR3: CSVGASSYNEQFF
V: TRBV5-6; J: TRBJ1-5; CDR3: CASSLVSGYNQPQHF
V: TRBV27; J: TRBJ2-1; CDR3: CASSLSRTGVYNEQFF
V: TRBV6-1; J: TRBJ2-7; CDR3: CASSVSHSGGFSYEQYF
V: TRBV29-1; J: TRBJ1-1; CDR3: CSVRGGTEAFF
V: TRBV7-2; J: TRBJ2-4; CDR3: CASSFQLAGAKNIQYF
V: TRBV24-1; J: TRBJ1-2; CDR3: CATSDPQGQRYPRYTF